This TCR beta chain was captured in a study of vaccination and CD4 T cells after COVID-19. As for the study in general: Control cultures used a CEFX viral epitope pool, an HIV-1 Nef peptide pool, or no peptide.

The treatment: roughly 10-day PBMC culture with coronavirus spike peptide pools or control peptides (ViraFEST assay). This clonotype was seen a few times. What it recognizes is unknown. One end of the junction fails to match germline, which may point to a read error. The CDR3 runs to 13 residues. Germline-derived CDR1 and CDR2 are MNHEY and SMNVEV (reference sequence). The Oncomine TCR Beta short-read assay generated sequence data from the DNA of cultured CD4+ T cells. MiXCR was run by TCRdb on the PCR reads, yielding one entry per CDR3 protein. The sample contains roughly 12,000 distinct CDR3 sequences, 60% of which appear only once.

The chain links TRBV27 to TRBJ1-1, with no clear D. The sample in question was CD4+ T cells from blood, cultured in vitro, obtained before SARS-CoV-2 vaccination. The sequence derives from a human donor who had recovered from COVID-19. CDR3: CACRGLANTEAFF. CDR3 DNA: TGTGCCTGCAGAGGACTGGCGAACACTGAAGCTTTCTTT.